A single sample is the source of the 21 T cell receptor beta chains below, sequenced in a study of long-term antiretroviral therapy in people with HIV. Version v3.0 of the immunoSEQ assay was performed at survey level. The data were produced by immunoSEQ multiplex PCR, yet TCRdb's version contains in-frame clones alone and is incomplete. Found here are approximately 29,000 clones, roughly 90% of them singletons; the top ten hold approximately 4%. The material was unsorted PBMCs, obtained 0.5 years after starting antiretroviral therapy. The receptors come from a young woman with HIV.

As DNA, the CDR3 is TGTGCCAGCAGTGACGGACTAGCCGTAGATACGCAGTATTTT. Protein product: CASSDGLAVDTQYF. This chain connects TRBV25-1 to TRBJ2-3, with 8 positions matching TRBD2. In germline, CDR1 is MGHDK, CDR2 SYGVNS. V lost 3 bases and J lost 5; bases outside the gene matches: 4. The CDR3 is 14 residues long.

This clone came up a few times. The chain recombines TRBV18 with TRBJ1-4, with a weak D call TRBD1 (5 bases). The CDR3 covers 13 residues. V was cut by 6 bases and J by 3 bases, with 8 bases left in between. From germline, CDR1 is KGHSH and CDR2 LQKENI. The CDR3 region has the DNA TGTGCCAGCTCCGCGGGACCTAATGAAAAACTGTTTTTT. Translating gives CASSAGPNEKLFF.

This chain joins TRBV2 and TRBJ2-6; 10 nucleotides match TRBD2. Trimming removed 4 bases from V and 3 bases from J; junction bases left unmatched: 9. CDR3 length: 18 amino acids. Looked up from germline, CDR1 is SNHLY and CDR2 is FYNNEI. CDR3 sequence (DNA): TGTGCCAGCAGTGGGGGTCTAGCGGGAGTAGGTGGGGCCAACGTCCTGACTTTC. Its protein is CASSGGLAGVGGANVLTF.

The chain is built from TRBV19 and TRBJ1-1, with 8 bases fitting TRBD1. The germline V gene encodes CDR1 LNHDA and CDR2 SQIVND (reference sequence). The CDR3 spans 15 residues. After removal of 4 bases from V and 6 bases from J, the junction contained 10 bases not matched to a gene. The CDR3 spells CASSKAGQVGSEAFF. The CDR3 region has the DNA TGTGCCAGTAGTAAAGCGGGACAGGTAGGTTCTGAAGCTTTCTTT. Variable domain in full (rest from reference TRBV19 and TRBJ1-1): DGGITQSPKYLFRKEGQNVTLSCEQNLNHDAMYWYRQDPGQGLRLIYYSQIVNDFQKGDIAEGYSVSREKKESFPLTVTSAQKNPTAFYLCASSKAGQVGSEAFFGQGTRLTVV.

This clone was seen only once. The rearrangement links TRBV6-1 to TRBJ2-7, with 7 bases identical to TRBD1. V lost 10 bases, J lost 2 bases, and 8 bases stayed unmatched. This CDR3 region has 13 residues. Germline V gives CDR1 MNHNS, CDR2 SASEGT. The CDR3 region has the DNA TGTGCCACCGCCCGACAGGGACCCTACGAGCAGTACTTC. It translates to CATARQGPYEQYF.

The rearrangement links TRBV9 to TRBJ1-5; tentative D call: TRBD1 (6 bases). V lost 3 bases and J 0 bases, leaving 13 bases between the germline ends. This CDR3 is built from 16 residues. Germline V gene data show CDR1 as SGDLS and CDR2 as YYNGEE. For the CDR3, the DNA is TGTGCCAGCAGCGCGGGAGGGGGATATAGCAATCAGCCCCAGCATTTT. Its translation: CASSAGGGYSNQPQHF.

The CDR3 protein is CASSRWDTQYF. Here the CDR3 DNA reads TGTGCCAGTAGTCGGTGGGATACGCAGTATTTT. The chain recombines TRBV19 with TRBJ2-3, with unresolved D. Germline V gives CDR1 LNHDA, CDR2 SQIVND (reference sequence). CDR3 size: 11 residues. V dropped 5 bases and J dropped 6 bases, with 6 bases sitting between them.

The chain links TRBV9 to TRBJ2-2, with 9 bases aligning to TRBD1. The CDR3 loop spans 14 amino acids. Trimming at V came to 3 bases and at J to 6 bases, leaving 3 bases not matched to a gene. Germline assignment: CDR1 SGDLS and CDR2 YYNGEE. The CDR3 region has the DNA TGTGCCAGCAGCGCCGGGACAGGGTCCGGGGAGCTGTTTTTT. It codes for CASSAGTGSGELFF.

The chain uses TRBV18 and TRBJ2-1, with TRBD2 matching over 12 bases. The J segment lost 1 base and the V segment lost 4 bases, leaving 2 bases of the junction unmatched. Germline assignment: CDR1 KGHSH and CDR2 LQKENI. The CDR3 is 16 amino acids. The CDR3 nucleotides are TGTGCCAGCTCACACGGACTAGCGGGATCCTACAATGAGCAGTTCTTC. Amino acids: CASSHGLAGSYNEQFF.

This clone has more than one count but fewer than ten. The J gene is TRBJ2-7, the V gene TRBV7-9; D is perhaps TRBD1 or TRBD2 (6 bases each). The germline CDR1 and CDR2 sequences are SEHNR and FQNEAQ (reference sequence). The CDR3 is 12 residues long. V was trimmed by 4 bases and J by 4 bases, leaving 8 bases between them. CDR3 sequence: CASSWGAYEQYF. The CDR3 DNA sequence: TGTGCCAGCAGCTGGGGGGCTTACGAGCAGTACTTC.

This chain uses TRBV7-9 with TRBJ2-1, with a weak D call TRBD1 (5 bases). Germline assignment: CDR1 SEHNR and CDR2 FQNEAQ (reference sequence). V lost 2 bases to trimming and J lost 4 bases, with 21 bases between them. This CDR3 is built from 18 residues. CDR3 residues: CASSLQTVANPYYNEQFF. The CDR3 region has the DNA TGTGCCAGCAGCTTACAGACAGTCGCTAATCCCTATTACAATGAGCAGTTCTTC.

The chain employs TRBV7-9 and TRBJ2-7; D might be TRBD1 (6 bases). This CDR3 comprises 15 residues. Germline values: CDR1 SEHNR, CDR2 FQNEAQ (reference sequence). Trimming removed 3 bases from V and 2 bases from J, with 14 bases in between. CDR3 sequence: CASSFQDSPAYEQYF. The CDR3 DNA reads as TGTGCCAGCAGCTTTCAGGACAGCCCTGCCTACGAGCAGTACTTC.

The chain employs TRBV28 and TRBJ2-7; TRBD1 matches at 7 bases. CDR1 is MDHEN and CDR2 is SYDVKM in the germline V gene. V lost 6 bases to trimming and J lost 0 bases; unmatched junction nucleotides: 8. This CDR3 has 15 amino acids. CDR3 coding DNA: TGTGCCAGCAGCCCCGGGACAGTAGACTCCTACGAGCAGTACTTC. The encoded protein is CASSPGTVDSYEQYF.

The genes are TRBV2 and TRBJ2-3; D assignment may be TRBD1 or TRBD2 (5 bases each). The ends were cut back, 8 bases at V and 3 bases at J, with 18 bases in the middle. The germline CDR1 and CDR2 sequences are SNHLY and FYNNEI. This CDR3 spans 15 amino acids. This CDR3 reads CASGLPGDGTDTQYF. Written as DNA, the CDR3 is TGTGCCAGCGGACTTCCCGGGGACGGAACAGATACGCAGTATTTT. The full variable domain, rest sourced from reference TRBV2 and TRBJ2-3, is EPEVTQTPSHQVTQMGQEVILRCVPISNHLYFYWYRQILGQKVEFLVSFYNNEISEKSEIFDDQFSVERPDGSNFTLKIRSTKLEDSAMYFCASGLPGDGTDTQYFGPGTRLTVL.

The genes are TRBV11-2 and TRBJ2-6; 9 bases fit TRBD1. Trimming took 5 bases from V and 1 from J; bases not matched to a gene: 12. CDR3 size: 19 residues. The germline V gene encodes CDR1 SGHAT and CDR2 FQNNGV. CDR3 DNA sequence: TGTGCCAGCAGCCCCGACAGGGGGTTAAGTACGTCTGGGGCCAACGTCCTGACTTTC. Encoded protein: CASSPDRGLSTSGANVLTF. Full variable domain (rest looked up from reference TRBV11-2 and TRBJ2-6): EAGVAQSPRYKIIEKRQSVAFWCNPISGHATLYWYQQILGQGPKLLIQFQNNGVVDDSQLPKDRFSAERLKGVDSTLKIQPAKLEDSAVYLCASSPDRGLSTSGANVLTFGAGSRLTVL.

CDR3 sequence reads: CASSSAATSGQQYF. The CDR3 region has the DNA TGTGCCAGCAGCTCCGCAGCTACTAGCGGCCAGCAGTACTTC. V usage is TRBV7-3 and J usage is TRBJ2-7; TRBD2 matches at 8 bases. Germline CDR1 reads SGHTA; CDR2 reads FQGTGA. The CDR3 has 14 amino acids. The V and J ends lost 4 bases and 8 bases, in that order; junction bases with no gene match: 10.

This clone was seen more than once but under ten times. V usage is TRBV27 and J usage is TRBJ2-1; D is perhaps TRBD1 or TRBD2 (7 bases each). Germline assignment: CDR1 MNHEY and CDR2 SMNVEV (reference sequence). V dropped 8 bases and J dropped 5 bases, with 13 bases sitting between them. The length of the CDR3 is 13 residues. The CDR3 loop reads CASSGGDDNEQFF. DNA for the CDR3: TGTGCCAGCTCAGGGGGGGATGACAATGAGCAGTTCTTC.

The chain uses TRBV7-6 and TRBJ2-5; D gene unclear. Germline V lookup: CDR1 SGHVS, CDR2 FNYEAQ. Trimming took 10 bases from V and 5 from J, leaving 17 bases between them. This CDR3 contains 13 residues. The DNA for the CDR3 is TGTGCCACCCCCTCCGGAGAGGAGGAGACCCAGTACTTC. This sequence encodes CATPSGEEETQYF.

V is TRBV5-1 and J is TRBJ2-1; 7 nucleotides align to TRBD2. Looked up from germline, CDR1 is SGHRS and CDR2 is YFSETQ. The CDR3 runs 15 residues. The V gene end was trimmed by 0 bases and the J gene end by 4 bases; junction bases not matched to a gene: 4. CDR3 region: CASSLGSSGYNEQFF. The CDR3 coding sequence is TGCGCCAGCAGCTTGGGTTCTAGCGGTTACAATGAGCAGTTCTTC.

The V and J genes are TRBV6-6 and TRBJ2-3; tentatively, D is TRBD2 (6 bases). In germline, CDR1 is MNHNY, CDR2 SVGAGI (reference sequence). This CDR3 is built from 15 residues. V dropped 0 bases and J dropped 3 bases, with 10 bases sitting between them. The CDR3 sequence: CASSYSNRETDTQYF. The CDR3 coding sequence is TGTGCCAGCAGTTACTCGAACCGGGAGACAGATACGCAGTATTTT.

The gene calls are TRBV15 and TRBJ2-1, with 14 bases identical to TRBD2. J lost 0 bases, V lost 4 bases, and 8 bases had no gene match. The length of the CDR3 is 19 residues. Per the germline V gene, CDR1 is LNHNV and CDR2 is YYDKDF (reference sequence). DNA of the CDR3: TGTGCCACCAGCATTCCCCCCGGGACTAGCGGGAGCTCCTACAATGAGCAGTTCTTC. Amino acids: CATSIPPGTSGSSYNEQFF.